The T cell receptor beta chain described here comes from a study of blood T cell repertoires in COVID-19. Per the original methods: The assay estimated nucleated cells by amplifying reference gene primers. Only in-frame clones appear in the TCRdb table, and some are missing; sequencing was by immunoSEQ multiplex PCR. The V and J calls and clone size come from that table; D and trimming were worked out from the DNA. Of over 350,000 clones detected, approximately 93% appear once; the ten largest clones hold around 0.94%. This clone appeared a few times. Sequencing used PBMCs or T cells enriched from blood (not recorded which). This sequence was found in a woman aged 40 to 55 who had been exposed to COVID-19.

The CDR3 reads CASSPRGQGANNEQFF. CDR3 bases: TGTGCCAGCAGTCCCAGGGGACAGGGGGCGAACAATGAGCAGTTCTTC. V gene TRBV27 combines with J gene TRBJ2-1; 12 bases agree with TRBD1. V trimming: 5 bases; J trimming: 5 bases; junction bases outside the gene matches: 7. This CDR3 contains 16 residues. CDR1 MNHEY and CDR2 SMNVEV come from the germline V gene (reference sequence).